These 29 T cell receptor beta chains were all obtained from the same sample, sequenced in a study of blood T cell repertoires in COVID-19. Assay used: immunoSEQ multiplex PCR; TCRdb lists only in-frame clones, some missing. The repertoire consists of approximately 160,000 clones, with approximately 88% occurring once and the leading ten covering 11% to 15%. The sequenced material came from peripheral blood. The receptors derive from a man aged 18-30 years with active or convalescent COVID-19.

The V call is TRBV28, the J call TRBJ1-4; D unresolved. V lost 1 base and J 0 bases, leaving 9 bases between the germline ends. Looked up from germline, CDR1 is MDHEN and CDR2 is SYDVKM. There are 16 residues in the CDR3. This chain's CDR3 is CASSLFGGTTNEKLFF. The DNA of the CDR3 is TGTGCCAGCAGTTTATTTGGAGGTACAACTAATGAAAAACTGTTTTTT.

This chain joins TRBV23-1 and TRBJ1-4, with D maybe TRBD1 (5 bases). TRBV23-1 has ORF status, its function being uncertain. This CDR3 is built from 15 residues. The V gene lost 7 bases and the J gene lost 11 bases, with 23 bases spanning the gap. The CDR3 bases are TGCGCCAGCATCTCGGCAGGAGGGGAATGTCGGAAACTGTTTTTT. Translating it yields CASISAGGECRKLFF.

This chain connects TRBV15 to TRBJ1-4; no clear D gene. Germline-derived CDR1 and CDR2 are LNHNV and YYDKDF (reference sequence). The CDR3 spans 16 residues. V lost 3 bases, J lost 0 bases, and 11 bases lay in between. CDR3: CATSRAVMATNEKLFF. The CDR3 bases are TGTGCCACCAGCAGGGCCGTGATGGCAACTAATGAAAAACTGTTTTTT.

This clone has a handful of counts. The chain combines TRBV5-4 with TRBJ1-2; D possibly corresponds to TRBD1 (6 bases). The length of the CDR3 is 16 residues. Between the trimmed V and J ends, which lost 2 bases and 7 bases, there was a span of 21 bases. Germline CDR1 is SGHNT and CDR2 is YYREEE (reference sequence). The CDR3 region is CASSFSTGRLSGGYTF. The CDR3 DNA reads as TGTGCCAGCAGCTTTTCGACAGGTCGTTTGTCTGGTGGCTACACCTTC.

This chain links TRBV28 with TRBJ1-6, with 7 bases lining up with TRBD1. This CDR3 has 16 amino acids. The J segment lost 9 bases and the V segment lost 5 bases, leaving 13 bases of the junction unmatched. Germline assignment: CDR1 MDHEN and CDR2 SYDVKM. This CDR3 is CASSGPRGRMISPLHF. In DNA form, the CDR3 reads TGTGCCAGCAGTGGTCCGAGGGGGCGGATGATTTCACCCCTCCACTTT.

This chain connects TRBV27 to TRBJ1-5, with TRBD1 matching over 7 bases. The germline CDR1 and CDR2 sequences are MNHEY and SMNVEV (reference sequence). V trimming: 2 bases; J trimming: 7 bases; junction bases outside the gene matches: 5. This CDR3 region has 14 residues. CDR3 amino acids: CASSLENRGQPQHF. The CDR3, as DNA: TGTGCCAGCAGTTTAGAAAACAGGGGCCAGCCCCAGCATTTT.

The CDR3 DNA reads TGTGCCAGCAGCAAGACAGGGGGCGCAGATACGCAGTATTTT. Translation gives CASSKTGGADTQYF. V and J are TRBV11-3 and TRBJ2-3; the match to TRBD1 covers 10 bases. The CDR3 runs 14 residues. Per the germline V gene, CDR1 is SGHNT and CDR2 is YENEEA. V lost 5 bases to trimming and J lost 4 bases; unmatched junction nucleotides: 3.

This clone has just one count. The chain combines TRBV7-8 with TRBJ1-4, with 7 bases fitting TRBD1. This CDR3 region has 18 residues. J was trimmed by 0 bases and V by 5 bases; bases with no gene match: 12. Germline CDR1 SGHVS, CDR2 FQNEAQ. CDR3 in amino acids: CASSQGGQGRTTNEKLFF. The CDR3 DNA sequence: TGTGCCAGCAGCCAAGGGGGCCAGGGGAGGACAACTAATGAAAAACTGTTTTTT. Filled out from reference TRBV7-8 and TRBJ1-4, the complete variable domain reads GAGVSQSPRYKVAKRGQDVALRCDPISGHVSLFWYQQALGQGPEFLTYFQNEAQLDKSGLPSDRFFAERPEGSVSTLKIQRTQQEDSAVYLCASSQGGQGRTTNEKLFFGSGTQLSVL.

This clone has just a few counts. CDR3 in amino acids: CASSQVARESGYTF. The CDR3 DNA reads as TGTGCCAGCAGCCAAGTGGCCAGGGAATCTGGCTACACCTTC. The genes are TRBV3-1 (or the pseudogene TRBV3-2) and TRBJ1-2; possible D gene TRBD1, 5 bases. There are 14 residues in the CDR3. CDR1 LGHDT and CDR2 YNNKEL come from the germline V gene (reference sequence). The ends were cut back, 1 base at V and 7 bases at J, with 13 bases in the middle.

The rearrangement joins TRBV5-6 to TRBJ1-3; 7 nucleotides align to TRBD1. V trimming: 4 bases; J trimming: 4 bases; junction bases outside the gene matches: 5. Germline CDR1 reads SGHDT; CDR2 reads YYEEEE. The CDR3 sequence is 14 residues long. The CDR3 sequence: CASSRRQGGNTIYF. CDR3 DNA: TGTGCCAGCAGCCGCAGACAGGGAGGAAACACCATATATTTT. Supplemented by reference TRBV5-6 and TRBJ1-3, the full variable domain reads DAGVTQSPTHLIKTRGQQVTLRCSPKSGHDTVSWYQQALGQGPQFIFQYYEEEERQRGNFPDRFSGHQFPNYSSELNVNALLLGDSALYLCASSRRQGGNTIYFGEGSWLTVV.

V usage is TRBV7-2 and J usage is TRBJ1-4; 12 bases line up with TRBD1. V was pared by 3 bases and J by 3 bases, with 8 bases of the junction left unmatched. The CDR3 totals 18 residues. The germline V gene has CDR1 SGHTA and CDR2 FQGNSA. CDR3: CASSFLRGQGAPNEKLFF. The CDR3 nucleotides are TGTGCCAGCAGCTTTTTGAGGGGACAGGGGGCTCCTAATGAAAAACTGTTTTTT.

CDR3 residues: CASSLNFWESSYNSPLHF. The CDR3 nucleotides are TGTGCCAGCAGCTTGAATTTCTGGGAGAGCTCCTATAATTCACCCCTCCACTTT. This chain uses TRBV11-2 with TRBJ1-6; D gene unclear. The CDR3 loop spans 18 amino acids. V gave up 3 bases and J gave up 0 bases, with 15 bases separating them. Germline loops: CDR1 SGHAT, CDR2 FQNNGV.

This chain connects TRBV9 to TRBJ1-4; TRBD1 matches at 9 bases. Germline V gene lookup returns CDR1 SGDLS and CDR2 YYNGEE. The CDR3 runs to 16 residues. The junction had 14 bases not matched to a gene; V was cut back by 4 bases and J by 10 bases. In DNA form, the CDR3 reads TGTGCCAGCAGCCCTGACAGCGACAGGGGGAGCGGAAAACTGTTTTTT. Translated, it gives CASSPDSDRGSGKLFF.

This rearrangement joins TRBV28 to TRBJ2-7, with TRBD2 matching over 8 bases. The V gene end was trimmed by 4 bases and the J gene end by 0 bases; junction bases not matched to a gene: 11. Germline V gene sequence: CDR1 MDHEN, CDR2 SYDVKM. CDR3 length equals 17 residues. The CDR3 DNA reads TGTGCCAGCAGTTACCCTTATAGCGGGACTAACTCCTACGAGCAGTACTTC. Translating it yields CASSYPYSGTNSYEQYF.

The chain carries TRBV4-1 and TRBJ1-5; D gene unclear. With 0 bases removed from V and 4 bases from J, the gap between germline ends came to 7 bases. The germline V gene has CDR1 MGHRA and CDR2 YSYEKL. The CDR3 runs 14 residues. CDR3 DNA: TGCGCCAGCAGCCAAGAGCCCAGAAATCAGCCCCAGCATTTT. Amino acids: CASSQEPRNQPQHF.

The gene calls are TRBV18 and TRBJ2-5, with TRBD1 matching 8 bases. This CDR3 is built from 17 residues. Germline V gives CDR1 KGHSH, CDR2 LQKENI. V trimming: 5 bases; J trimming: 5 bases; junction bases outside the gene matches: 16. CDR3 amino acids: CASSSQQGEAGRETQYF. CDR3 sequence (DNA): TGTGCCAGCTCATCCCAACAGGGGGAGGCTGGAAGGGAGACCCAGTACTTC.

This chain connects TRBV6-6 to TRBJ2-3; 8 bases match TRBD1. The J segment lost 0 bases and the V segment lost 4 bases, leaving 6 bases of the junction unmatched. CDR1 is MNHNY, CDR2 SVGAGI, per germline (reference sequence). This CDR3 is 16 amino acids long. The CDR3 loop reads CASSSIRGLSTDTQYF. CDR3 nucleotide sequence: TGTGCCAGCAGTTCGATCAGGGGGCTGAGCACAGATACGCAGTATTTT.

The chain joins TRBV18 to TRBJ1-1; the D is unclear. CDR1 is KGHSH and CDR2 is LQKENI in the germline V gene. The CDR3 has 15 amino acids. V was shortened by 6 bases and J by 1 base, with 15 bases between the two germline ends. The CDR3 loop is CASSRNSISNTEAFF. In nucleotides, the CDR3 is TGTGCCAGCTCCCGCAACAGCATTTCGAACACTGAAGCTTTCTTT.

The gene calls are TRBV29-1 and TRBJ1-2; 8 bases agree with TRBD1. Germline lookup yields CDR1 SQVTM and CDR2 ANQGSEA. The junction had 6 bases not matched to a gene; V was cut back by 7 bases and J by 8 bases. The CDR3 runs 11 residues. The CDR3 reads CSARQGFGYTF. CDR3 nucleotide sequence: TGCAGCGCCAGACAGGGGTTCGGCTACACCTTC.

The CDR3 DNA reads as TGCGCCAGCAGCCAACTAACAGCTAACTATGGCTACACCTTC. It yields the protein CASSQLTANYGYTF. The V call is TRBV4-1, the J call TRBJ1-2; D not resolved. This CDR3 has 14 residues. Trimming removed 2 bases from V and 0 bases from J, with 7 bases in between. The V gene's germline CDR1 is MGHRA and CDR2 YSYEKL.

The V and J genes are TRBV24-1 and TRBJ2-5, with D possibly being TRBD1 (6 bases). CDR1 and CDR2 (germline): KGHDR, SFDVKD. The CDR3 length is 15 residues. Trimming removed 9 bases from V and 4 bases from J, with 20 bases in between. This CDR3 is CATADGGTYTETQYF. In DNA, the CDR3 is TGTGCCACCGCCGATGGGGGCACCTACACAGAGACCCAGTACTTC.

This clone was observed a single time. The rearrangement links TRBV9 to TRBJ1-2; D possibly corresponds to TRBD1 (5 bases). V lost 2 bases to trimming and J lost 5 bases, with 16 bases between them. The CDR3 runs to 15 residues. Germline lookup yields CDR1 SGDLS and CDR2 YYNGEE. The DNA for the CDR3 is TGTGCCAGCAGCGTCACCGGGGGTCAGGGTTATGGCTACACCTTC. This translates into CASSVTGGQGYGYTF. Supplemented by reference TRBV9 and TRBJ1-2, the full variable domain reads DSGVTQTPKHLITATGQRVTLRCSPRSGDLSVYWYQQSLDQGLQFLIQYYNGEERAKGNILERFSAQQFPDLHSELNLSSLELGDSALYFCASSVTGGQGYGYTFGSGTRLTVV.

The chain recombines TRBV5-4 with TRBJ2-7, with TRBD2 identical over 12 bases. CDR1 SGHNT and CDR2 YYREEE come from the germline V gene (reference sequence). This CDR3 region has 14 residues. V trimming: 3 bases; J trimming: 7 bases; junction bases outside the gene matches: 5. CDR3 amino acids: CASSWAGLAGEQYF. DNA of the CDR3: TGTGCCAGCAGCTGGGCAGGACTAGCGGGGGAGCAGTACTTC.

In DNA, the CDR3 is TGTGCCAGCAGCAAAACGTGGGACAGGGGGGTCTATGGCTACACCTTC. The encoded protein is CASSKTWDRGVYGYTF. This chain links TRBV21-1 with TRBJ1-2; the table's D call, TRBD1, has no DNA check behind it. TRBV21-1 is a pseudogene locus. CDR3 size: 16 residues.

The J gene is TRBJ2-5, the V gene TRBV7-6, with a possible D match to TRBD2 (6 bases). This CDR3 comprises 15 residues. From germline, CDR1 is SGHVS and CDR2 FNYEAQ. Trimming took 5 bases from V and 5 from J, leaving 18 bases between them. The CDR3 coding sequence is TGTGCCAGCAGCCTCCAGCGGGCCCGCGGGGAGACCCAGTACTTC. Protein: CASSLQRARGETQYF. The whole variable domain, filled in from reference TRBV7-6 and TRBJ2-5, reads GAGVSQSPRYKVTKRGQDVALRCDPISGHVSLYWYRQALGQGPEFLTYFNYEAQQDKSGLPNDRFSAERPEGSISTLTIQRTEQRDSAMYRCASSLQRARGETQYFGPGTRLLVL.

The rearrangement uses TRBV7-6 and TRBJ2-5, with TRBD2 matching over 13 bases. V trimming: 5 bases; J trimming: 5 bases; junction bases outside the gene matches: 8. The CDR3 consists of 16 residues. CDR1 and CDR2 (germline): SGHVS, FNYEAQ. The CDR3, as DNA: TGTGCCAGCAGCACTCGGACTAGCGGGAGCGGTGAGACCCAGTACTTC. Translation: CASSTRTSGSGETQYF.

The chain recombines TRBV25-1 with TRBJ2-1, with 7 bases identical to TRBD2. Trimming removed 1 base from V and 10 bases from J; junction bases left unmatched: 4. The CDR3 totals 13 residues. Germline CDR1 MGHDK, CDR2 SYGVNS. CDR3 nucleotides: TGTGCCAGCAGTGAATGGGAGGGGAAGGAGCAGTTCTTC. Translated, it gives CASSEWEGKEQFF.

The chain couples TRBV5-6 to TRBJ2-1; a weak D match, TRBD2 (5 bases). V was pared by 1 base and J by 1 base, with 12 bases between. Germline V gene lookup returns CDR1 SGHDT and CDR2 YYEEEE. This CDR3 has 16 amino acids. DNA for the CDR3: TGTGCCAGCAGCTTGATCCGGCGGGCGTCCTACAATGAGCAGTTCTTC. It specifies CASSLIRRASYNEQFF.

This rearrangement joins TRBV6-2 or TRBV6-3 to TRBJ1-5; no definite D call. The CDR3 has 16 amino acids. Germline V gene lookup returns CDR1 MNHEY and CDR2 SVGEGT. V lost 4 bases and J 5 bases, leaving 18 bases between the germline ends. CDR3 in DNA: TGTGCCAGCAGTTTACCAGGCTCCTTCTGGGATCAGCCCCAGCATTTT. Translated: CASSLPGSFWDQPQHF.